These 16 T cell receptor beta chains came from one sample sequenced in a study of human T cells and chemical hapten exposure. Time point denoted: patch test 1, 2 weeks after DPC sensitization. Treatment meaning: therapeutic diphenylcyclopropenone sensitization with weekly scalp DPC. TCRdb ran MiXCR on the RACE reads and lists one entry per CDR3 protein. The table records about 120,000 distinct CDR3 sequences, 12% of them present only once. Sequenced material: whole blood, taken in connection with sensitization to the hapten diphenylcyclopropenone (DPC). The source of these receptors is a woman aged 45-65 years with alopecia areata. Some clones in this sample may be carry-over from other donors' samples.

This clonotype has at least ten counts. This chain links TRBV20-1 with TRBJ2-3, with 7 positions matching TRBD2. CDR1 and CDR2 (germline): DFQATT, SNEGSKA (reference sequence). This CDR3 comprises 13 residues. Unmatched junction bases numbered 4, after V lost 5 bases and J lost 2 bases. DNA for the CDR3: TGCAGTGCTGCGGGGACTAACACAGATACGCAGTATTTT. This codes for CSAAGTNTDTQYF.

This chain connects TRBV5-1 to TRBJ2-3, with 12 nucleotides matching TRBD2. The CDR3 consists of 18 residues. In germline, CDR1 is SGHRS, CDR2 YFSETQ. V was clipped by 3 bases and J by 2 bases; unmatched bases: 10. In nucleotides, the CDR3 is TGCGCCAGCAGCTCAAGCCAGACTAGCGGGAGACACACAGATACGCAGTATTTT. Its translation: CASSSSQTSGRHTDTQYF.

This clonotype was seen more than once but under ten times. This chain uses TRBV7-9 with TRBJ2-1; D is perhaps TRBD1 (5 bases). The CDR3 contains 13 residues. From germline, CDR1 is SEHNR and CDR2 FQNEAQ (reference sequence). With 2 bases removed from V and 9 bases from J, the gap between germline ends came to 11 bases. CDR3 region: CASSLMVTVEQFF. The CDR3 DNA sequence: TGTGCCAGCAGCTTAATGGTGACAGTTGAGCAGTTCTTC. Based on the CDR3 plus reference TRBV7-9 and TRBJ2-1, the full variable domain is DTGVSQNPRHKITKRGQNVTFRCDPISEHNRLYWYRQTLGQGPEFLTYFQNEAQLEKSRLLSDRFSAERPKGSFSTLEIQRTEQGDSAMYLCASSLMVTVEQFFGPGTRLTVL.

This clonotype was picked up many times. The V and J genes are TRBV4-3 and TRBJ2-1, with TRBD2 matching over 11 bases. V lost 1 base and J lost 9; bases outside the gene matches: 8. Germline CDR1 and CDR2: LGHNA and YSLEER. CDR3 length: 16 amino acids. CDR3 nucleotide sequence: TGCGCCAGCAGCCAAGGCCAACTAGCGGGGGCTGGTGAGCAGTTCTTC. It yields the protein CASSQGQLAGAGEQFF.

This clonotype was picked up a small number of times. J is TRBJ2-2 and V is TRBV29-1; D ambiguous. Trimming pared 1 base from V and 2 bases from J, leaving 5 bases between. Germline assignment: CDR1 SQVTM and CDR2 ANQGSEA. This CDR3 region has 13 residues. The CDR3 region is CSVEASNTGELFF. As DNA, the CDR3 is TGCAGCGTTGAAGCGTCTAACACCGGGGAGCTGTTTTTT.

The chain couples TRBV29-1 to TRBJ2-6; D is perhaps TRBD2 (6 bases). CDR1 is SQVTM, CDR2 ANQGSEA, per germline. V was pared by 5 bases and J by 0 bases, with 8 bases between. The CDR3 has 14 residues. CDR3 amino acids: CSVSGDSGANVLTF. The CDR3 nucleotides read TGCAGCGTTTCGGGGGACTCTGGGGCCAACGTCCTGACTTTC.

This chain joins TRBV12-5 and TRBJ1-1, with a tentative D call TRBD1 (6 bases). Germline V lookup: CDR1 LGHNT, CDR2 FRNRAP. The CDR3 contains 13 residues. V was pared by 6 bases and J by 4 bases, with 12 bases between. The DNA of the CDR3 is TGTGCTAGTGGCCTACAGGGTAGCACTGAAGCTTTCTTT. This sequence encodes CASGLQGSTEAFF.

This clonotype was recorded a few times. The chain joins TRBV7-9 to TRBJ1-2; maybe TRBD1 (5 bases). This CDR3 has 11 amino acids. Germline V gene lookup returns CDR1 SEHNR and CDR2 FQNEAQ (reference sequence). V lost 10 bases, J lost 7 bases, and 13 bases lay in between. The DNA of the CDR3 is TGTGCCACCAGGGAGGCATCTGGCTACACCTTC. This sequence encodes CATREASGYTF. The full variable domain, its missing parts supplied by reference TRBV7-9 and TRBJ1-2, is DTGVSQNPRHKITKRGQNVTFRCDPISEHNRLYWYRQTLGQGPEFLTYFQNEAQLEKSRLLSDRFSAERPKGSFSTLEIQRTEQGDSAMYLCATREASGYTFGSGTRLTVV.

The CDR3 sequence is CASSQQGATNTEAFF. DNA of the CDR3: TGTGCCAGCAGCCAGCAGGGGGCCACGAACACTGAAGCTTTCTTT. V gene TRBV4-2 combines with J gene TRBJ1-1; 8 bases fit TRBD1. CDR1 and CDR2 (germline): LGHNA, YNFKEQ. CDR3 size: 15 residues. V lost 3 bases, J lost 1 base, and 4 bases stayed unmatched.

CDR3 nucleotide sequence: TGTGCCAGCAGTTTGGCTCTAGCGGGGGCGAGGGGTGAGCAGTTCTTC. It translates to CASSLALAGARGEQFF. V and J are TRBV28 and TRBJ2-1, with 10 bases identical to TRBD2. Germline-derived CDR1 and CDR2 are MDHEN and SYDVKM. The trim removed 3 bases at V and 9 bases at J, leaving 11 bases unmatched. The CDR3 extends over 16 amino acids. The full variable domain, with the rest looked up from reference TRBV28 and TRBJ2-1, is DVKVTQSSRYLVKRTGEKVFLECVQDMDHENMFWYRQDPGLGLRLIYFSYDVKMKEKGDIPEGYSVSREKKERFSLILESASTNQTSMYLCASSLALAGARGEQFFGPGTRLTVL.

The chain is built from TRBV7-2 and TRBJ2-3; D may be TRBD2 (6 bases). The CDR3 runs 16 residues. V shed 7 bases and J shed 5 bases, with 22 bases lying between them. The germline gives CDR1 SGHTA, CDR2 FQGNSA. The CDR3 DNA reads as TGTGCCAGCACTCTTCAACCCGTGGGGGGTAGAGATACGCAGTATTTT. It is translated as CASTLQPVGGRDTQYF.

As to this clonotype: The junction departs from germline at one end; a sequencing error may be responsible. The V and J genes are TRBV28 and TRBJ2-3, with TRBD2 matching 13 bases. The CDR3 covers 12 residues. Germline CDR1 MDHEN, CDR2 SYDVKM. CDR3 nucleotides: TGTGCCAGCAGCACGACTAGCGGGAGGCGGGATTTT. Its translation: CASSTTSGRRDF.

The chain recombines TRBV9 with TRBJ2-3; perhaps TRBD2 as D (5 bases). CDR1 SGDLS and CDR2 YYNGEE come from the germline V gene. V dropped 3 bases and J dropped 6 bases, with 11 bases sitting between them. The CDR3 loop spans 13 amino acids. CDR3 DNA: TGTGCCAGCAGCGCCTTGAGGGCTGATACGCAGTATTTT. Its protein product is CASSALRADTQYF.

This chain uses TRBV7-2 with TRBJ2-3; no clear D. Germline V gives CDR1 SGHTA, CDR2 FQGNSA. Trimming took off 4 bases at V and 2 bases at J, with 4 bases between the two ends. The CDR3 loop spans 12 amino acids. The CDR3 DNA sequence: TGTGCCAGCAGCTCTTACACAGATACGCAGTATTTT. Protein: CASSSYTDTQYF.

This clonotype was counted at least ten times. The V and J genes are TRBV25-1 and TRBJ2-7; maybe TRBD1 (5 bases). V lost 0 bases to trimming and J lost 6 bases, with 15 bases between them. Per germline, CDR1 MGHDK and CDR2 SYGVNS. The CDR3 runs to 15 residues. The CDR3 loop is CASSEYLTVRSEQYF. Written as DNA, the CDR3 is TGTGCCAGCAGTGAATATCTGACAGTACGATCCGAGCAGTACTTC.

This clonotype was seen only a few times. The rearrangement links TRBV20-1 to TRBJ2-7; TRBD1 matches 7 bases. The length of the CDR3 is 14 residues. The J segment lost 0 bases and the V segment lost 2 bases, leaving 4 bases of the junction unmatched. Germline values: CDR1 DFQATT, CDR2 SNEGSKA (reference sequence). CDR3 sequence: CSARRDSSSYEQYF. In DNA, the CDR3 is TGCAGTGCTAGAAGGGACAGTAGCTCCTACGAGCAGTACTTC.